These 32 T cell receptor beta chains were sequenced from one sample in a study of T cell repertoires in cytomegalovirus infection. These receptors' antigens are unknown. A single record per CDR3 protein comes from TCRdb applying MiXCR to the reads. The sample includes a few hundred thousand distinct CDR3 sequences, about two fifths of them seen just once. The source material was cultured PBMCs, sampled from culture after CMV antigen stimulation. Receptor source: a human donor in good health (CMV status not recorded). Some clones in this sample may be carry-over from other donors' samples.

This sequence joins TRBV5-1 and TRBJ2-1; maybe TRBD2 (5 bases). V was trimmed by 2 bases and J by 5 bases, leaving 11 bases between them. CDR3 length: 14 amino acids. CDR1 is SGHRS and CDR2 is YFSETQ in the germline V gene. DNA of the CDR3: TGCGCCAGCAGCTTTTATGGACTTAACAATGAGCAGTTCTTC. Translating gives CASSFYGLNNEQFF.

Only a few counts were recorded for this clonotype. The gene calls are TRBV7-2 and TRBJ2-3; D possibly corresponds to TRBD2 (7 bases). CDR1 is SGHTA and CDR2 is FQGNSA in the germline V gene. The CDR3 has 16 amino acids. V lost 5 bases, J lost 3 bases, and 18 bases lay in between. The CDR3 protein is CASSRRGRGGTDTQYF. The CDR3 nucleotides are TGTGCCAGCAGCCGGAGGGGCAGGGGAGGGACAGATACGCAGTATTTT.

This clonotype was seen only a few times. The rearrangement uses TRBV12-5 and TRBJ1-1; unclear D gene. The germline V and J ends were trimmed by 8 bases and 4 bases, with 11 bases remaining between them. This CDR3 has 12 residues. Germline V gene lookup returns CDR1 LGHNT and CDR2 FRNRAP. DNA for the CDR3: TGTGCTAGTACCCAGTGGAGCACTGAAGCTTTCTTT. Its translation: CASTQWSTEAFF.

This clonotype was counted only a few times. This chain links TRBV10-3 with TRBJ2-5; D remains ambiguous. The CDR3 has 14 residues. V shed 0 bases and J shed 2 bases, with 7 bases lying between them. Germline values: CDR1 ENHRY, CDR2 SYGVKD. CDR3 in amino acids: CAISESGLQETQYF. The CDR3 DNA follows: TGTGCCATCAGTGAGTCGGGCCTTCAAGAGACCCAGTACTTC.

This clonotype was seen more than once but under ten times. V usage is TRBV6-1 and J usage is TRBJ1-1, with unresolved D. Germline CDR1 reads MNHNS; CDR2 reads SASEGT. With 2 bases removed from V and 0 bases from J, the gap between germline ends came to 7 bases. The CDR3 is 14 amino acids. The CDR3 DNA reads as TGTGCCAGCAGTGAACCCGGGATGAACACTGAAGCTTTCTTT. This codes for CASSEPGMNTEAFF.

The V and J genes are TRBV4-3 and TRBJ2-2, with unresolved D. CDR3 length: 13 residues. V was trimmed by 0 bases and J by 6 bases, leaving 5 bases between them. Looked up from germline, CDR1 is LGHNA and CDR2 is YSLEER. This chain's CDR3 is CASSQEWAGELFF. The CDR3 bases are TGCGCCAGCAGCCAAGAATGGGCCGGGGAGCTGTTTTTT.

The V gene is TRBV12-3 or TRBV12-4, the J gene TRBJ1-1; 9 positions agree with TRBD1. V lost 7 bases to trimming and J lost 0 bases; unmatched junction nucleotides: 15. The CDR3 sequence is 18 residues long. In nucleotides, the CDR3 is TGTGCCAGCATTAGACATTACAGGGGGCTCCTTGTGAACACTGAAGCTTTCTTT. It specifies CASIRHYRGLLVNTEAFF.

Only one count was recorded for this clonotype. The chain recombines TRBV6-2 or TRBV6-3 with TRBJ2-5; 8 nucleotides agree with TRBD2. The CDR3 length is 13 residues. After removal of 5 bases from V and 7 bases from J, the junction contained 6 bases not matched to a gene. Per the germline V gene, CDR1 is MNHEY and CDR2 is SVGEGT. CDR3 region: CASSQKREGTQYF. The CDR3 DNA reads as TGTGCCAGCAGTCAGAAACGGGAGGGGACCCAGTACTTC.

The CDR3 spells CAISPQTSGLFQETQYF. In DNA, the CDR3 is TGTGCCATCAGTCCACAGACTAGCGGGCTTTTCCAAGAGACCCAGTACTTC. The V call is TRBV10-3, the J call TRBJ2-5; 10 bases are shared with TRBD2. Germline CDR1 ENHRY, CDR2 SYGVKD. V shed 5 bases, J shed 1 base, and the junction held 10 bases outside the gene matches. This CDR3 contains 17 residues.

This clonotype came up a few times. The gene calls are TRBV7-2 and TRBJ2-3; no definite D call. The CDR3 is 14 amino acids. Germline CDR1 is SGHTA and CDR2 is FQGNSA. Trimming took 3 bases from V and 0 from J, leaving 7 bases between them. The CDR3 DNA is TGTGCCAGCAGCTTCTGGGCCAGCACAGATACGCAGTATTTT. Translated: CASSFWASTDTQYF.

The V call is TRBV28, the J call TRBJ1-6; 11 bases agree with TRBD1. CDR1 and CDR2 (germline): MDHEN, SYDVKM. The CDR3 consists of 16 residues. V shed 5 bases, J shed 9 bases, and the junction held 9 bases outside the gene matches. The CDR3 sequence is CASSVGQGALSSPLHF. CDR3 sequence (DNA): TGTGCCAGCAGTGTAGGACAGGGGGCTCTTAGTTCACCCCTCCACTTT.

V is TRBV2 and J is TRBJ2-2, with D possibly being TRBD2 (6 bases). The CDR3 sequence is 15 residues long. Germline V gene data show CDR1 as SNHLY and CDR2 as FYNNEI. V was clipped by 3 bases and J by 4 bases, with 12 bases between them. In nucleotides, the CDR3 is TGTGCCAGCAGTGAGTGGAGGGGCTCCACCGGGGAGCTGTTTTTT. Protein product: CASSEWRGSTGELFF.

This clonotype has a single count. The rearrangement joins TRBV11-2 to TRBJ2-3; D is unresolved. This CDR3 region has 16 residues. The ends were cut back, 1 base at V and 2 bases at J, with 13 bases in the middle. Germline V lookup: CDR1 SGHAT, CDR2 FQNNGV. The CDR3 is CASSLGTSYTTDTQYF. CDR3 DNA: TGTGCCAGCAGCTTAGGGACGAGTTACACCACAGATACGCAGTATTTT.

This clonotype was recorded a few times. The chain recombines TRBV7-6 with TRBJ1-1; TRBD1 agrees at 10 bases. The CDR3 consists of 15 residues. Germline V lookup: CDR1 SGHVS, CDR2 FNYEAQ. V was clipped by 4 bases and J by 4 bases; unmatched bases: 6. CDR3 amino acids: CASSSGTGALTEAFF. CDR3 DNA: TGTGCCAGCAGCTCCGGGACAGGGGCACTCACTGAAGCTTTCTTT.

This chain joins TRBV6-9 and TRBJ1-4; 8 nucleotides agree with TRBD1. Trimming at V came to 6 bases and at J to 6 bases, leaving 12 bases not matched to a gene. Germline CDR1 reads MNHGY; CDR2 reads SVAAGI. The CDR3 sequence is 16 residues long. The CDR3 coding sequence is TGTGCCAGCAGCCTAACATTCGGACAGGGACATGAAAAACTGTTTTTT. It encodes CASSLTFGQGHEKLFF.

The rearrangement uses TRBV28 and TRBJ2-5; a possible D gene is TRBD1 (6 bases). This CDR3 comprises 14 residues. Looked up from germline, CDR1 is MDHEN and CDR2 is SYDVKM. V shed 6 bases and J shed 1 base, with 12 bases lying between them. The CDR3 DNA reads as TGTGCCAGCAGGCAACAGGGAATCCAAGAGACCCAGTACTTC. It is translated as CASRQQGIQETQYF.

This clonotype was observed a few times. The rearrangement uses TRBV19 and TRBJ1-5; D not certain. Trimming removed 7 bases at V and 2 bases at J, with 15 bases between. CDR1 LNHDA and CDR2 SQIVND come from the germline V gene (reference sequence). This CDR3 is 15 amino acids long. The CDR3 DNA sequence: TGTGCCAGTAAGAACCGCGGGATGGGCAATCAGCCCCAGCATTTT. Its protein is CASKNRGMGNQPQHF. Using reference TRBV19 and TRBJ1-5 for the parts outside the CDR3, the full variable domain is DGGITQSPKYLFRKEGQNVTLSCEQNLNHDAMYWYRQDPGQGLRLIYYSQIVNDFQKGDIAEGYSVSREKKESFPLTVTSAQKNPTAFYLCASKNRGMGNQPQHFGDGTRLSIL.

The rearrangement uses TRBV7-9 and TRBJ2-5; TRBD2 matches at 11 bases. The CDR3 spans 15 residues. Germline V gene lookup returns CDR1 SEHNR and CDR2 FQNEAQ (reference sequence). J gave up 5 bases and V 2 bases, and 4 bases lay outside the gene matches. This CDR3 reads CASSLPLAGGETQYF. The CDR3 DNA reads TGTGCCAGCAGCTTACCGCTAGCGGGGGGCGAGACCCAGTACTTC.

This rearrangement joins TRBV20-1 to TRBJ2-1; 8 bases line up with TRBD2. V dropped 5 bases and J dropped 6; count of bases not matched to a gene: 6. The CDR3 is 13 residues long. Germline CDR1 DFQATT, CDR2 SNEGSKA (reference sequence). The CDR3 loop is CSARGLDGNEQFF. CDR3 nucleotide sequence: TGCAGTGCTCGGGGACTAGATGGCAATGAGCAGTTCTTC.

A few counts support this clonotype. CDR3 nucleotides: TGCGCCAGCAGCCAAGATCGTGGGCTGGCCCCCTACAATGAGCAGTTCTTC. This codes for CASSQDRGLAPYNEQFF. The chain couples TRBV4-3 to TRBJ2-1; D remains ambiguous. V was cut by 0 bases and J by 2 bases, with 14 bases left in between. This CDR3 spans 17 amino acids. CDR1 and CDR2 from the germline V gene are LGHNA and YSLEER.

The genes are TRBV10-3 and TRBJ1-2; tentative D call: TRBD1 (5 bases). Looked up from germline, CDR1 is ENHRY and CDR2 is SYGVKD. This CDR3 contains 14 residues. V was pared by 3 bases and J by 6 bases, with 14 bases between. The CDR3 DNA sequence: TGTGCCATCAGTGACGCGGCCGCGGGGGATGGCTACACCTTC. It is translated as CAISDAAAGDGYTF.

The chain carries TRBV6-1 and TRBJ1-5; no definite D call. V gave up 0 bases and J gave up 4 bases, with 4 bases separating them. Per germline, CDR1 MNHNS and CDR2 SASEGT. The CDR3 is 13 residues long. The CDR3 protein is CASSEASNQPQHF. The CDR3 nucleotides are TGTGCCAGCAGTGAAGCCTCTAATCAGCCCCAGCATTTT.

This clonotype was seen only a few times. This sequence joins TRBV7-2 and TRBJ2-7; 10 bases are a match to TRBD1. The CDR3 length is 21 residues. Germline CDR1 is SGHTA and CDR2 is FQGNSA. The ends lost 1 base at V and 7 bases at J; junction bases unmatched: 25. CDR3 DNA: TGTGCCAGCAGCTTAGTCCCGCTCCGTATTGGGACAGGGGCCAGGAACGGGGAGCAGTACTTC. Encoded protein: CASSLVPLRIGTGARNGEQYF. The complete variable domain, with remaining parts taken from reference TRBV7-2 and TRBJ2-7, reads GAGVSQSPSNKVTEKGKDVELRCDPISGHTALYWYRQSLGQGLEFLIYFQGNSAPDKSGLPSDRFSAERTGGSVSTLTIQRTQQEDSAVYLCASSLVPLRIGTGARNGEQYFGPGTRLTVT.

The chain combines TRBV20-1 with TRBJ1-2; tentative D call: TRBD1 (6 bases). The V gene lost 0 bases and the J gene lost 5 bases, with 10 bases spanning the gap. The CDR3 runs 13 residues. Germline loops: CDR1 DFQATT, CDR2 SNEGSKA (reference sequence). In nucleotides, the CDR3 is TGCAGTGCTAGAGAGAAGGGACAATATGGCTACACCTTC. It codes for CSAREKGQYGYTF.

The chain has TRBV3-1 and TRBJ2-1; 13 nucleotides agree with TRBD2. CDR1 and CDR2 (germline): LGHDT, YNNKEL (reference sequence). The CDR3 totals 15 residues. The V gene end was trimmed by 7 bases and the J gene end by 9 bases; junction bases not matched to a gene: 9. CDR3 loop: CASTSGLAGSSEQFF. The CDR3 coding sequence is TGTGCCAGCACCTCGGGACTAGCGGGATCAAGTGAGCAGTTCTTC.

This clonotype was observed a few times. For the CDR3, the DNA is TGTGCCAGCAGCCCACAGGTGTTGAACACTGAAGCTTTCTTT. Translation gives CASSPQVLNTEAFF. V gene TRBV7-2 combines with J gene TRBJ1-1, with TRBD1 as a possible D gene (5 bases). Trimming shortened V by 5 bases and J by 0 bases, and 10 bases separated the two germline ends. CDR1 is SGHTA and CDR2 is FQGNSA in the germline V gene. The CDR3 has 14 residues.

This clonotype has more than one count but fewer than ten. The V gene is TRBV7-2, the J gene TRBJ2-2; D gene uncertain. The V end was cut by 5 bases, the J end by 6 bases, with 16 bases between. The CDR3 consists of 15 residues. CDR1 is SGHTA and CDR2 is FQGNSA in the germline V gene. This CDR3 reads CASSPGGLRPGELFF. The CDR3 DNA reads as TGTGCCAGCAGCCCAGGCGGCCTTCGGCCCGGGGAGCTGTTTTTT.

J is TRBJ2-7 and V is TRBV24-1; 12 bases are a match to TRBD2. CDR3 length: 14 amino acids. With V trimmed by 12 bases and J by 5 bases, 10 bases remained unmatched. The germline V gene has CDR1 KGHDR and CDR2 SFDVKD. The CDR3 loop reads CAPSRLAGVNEQYF. The CDR3 DNA is TGTGCCCCAAGCCGACTAGCGGGAGTGAACGAGCAGTACTTC.

Regarding this clonotype: With a much larger clone just one base away, this may be a read error. The chain combines TRBV7-2 with TRBJ2-3; D might be TRBD1 or TRBD2, each matching 5 bases. V gave up 4 bases and J gave up 2 bases, with 10 bases separating them. From germline, CDR1 is SGHTA and CDR2 FQGNSA. The CDR3 extends over 14 amino acids. CDR3 nucleotide sequence: TGTGCCAGCAGCTCGGGACGGAACACAGATACGCAGTATTTT. Protein: CASSSGRNTDTQYF.

This clonotype was counted between two and nine times. The rearrangement links TRBV7-6 to TRBJ1-5; unclear D gene. Trimming left V 5 bases short and J 3 bases short, with 17 bases between. This CDR3 spans 16 amino acids. Looked up from germline, CDR1 is SGHVS and CDR2 is FNYEAQ. The CDR3 DNA sequence: TGTGCCAGCAGCCCCAACCCTCGGGAGTACAATCAGCCCCAGCATTTT. Translation: CASSPNPREYNQPQHF. Combining the CDR3 with reference TRBV7-6 and TRBJ1-5 gives the whole variable domain GAGVSQSPRYKVTKRGQDVALRCDPISGHVSLYWYRQALGQGPEFLTYFNYEAQQDKSGLPNDRFSAERPEGSISTLTIQRTEQRDSAMYRCASSPNPREYNQPQHFGDGTRLSIL.

The rearrangement uses TRBV5-6 and TRBJ2-7; D possibly uses TRBD1 or TRBD2 (5 bases each). V lost 3 bases, J lost 6 bases, and 10 bases lay in between. This CDR3 is 12 amino acids long. Per the germline V gene, CDR1 is SGHDT and CDR2 is YYEEEE. The CDR3 DNA reads TGTGCCAGCAGCTGGGGGACGGGCGAGCAGTACTTC. Protein: CASSWGTGEQYF.

This clonotype was counted only a few times. This chain connects TRBV7-8 to TRBJ2-3, with D maybe TRBD1 (6 bases). There are 17 residues in the CDR3. V lost 4 bases and J lost 4, with 21 bases in between. Germline CDR1 SGHVS, CDR2 FQNEAQ. This CDR3 reads CASSSDLLGAGADTQYF. The CDR3 nucleotides are TGTGCCAGCAGCTCGGACCTCCTGGGGGCTGGTGCAGATACGCAGTATTTT.